The sequence of this T cell receptor (beta chain) was determined in a study of shared clonotypes between healthy human individuals. Turning to this clone: Its antigen is still unknown.

Clones were sequenced by immunoSEQ multiplex PCR, and TCRdb holds only the in-frame ones, with some missing. Of some 1,100,000 clones listed, 75% to 85% are singletons. The study's findings and limits: Sequencing depth was predicted to influence how clonotypes are shared among donors.

The sample was memory CD4+ T cells from PBMCs. The subset was: CD45RA-negative fraction. The receptor's source is a young man in good health. Some clones in this sample may be carry-over from other donors' samples.

The CDR3 DNA sequence: TGTGCCAGCAGCCCCGACACAGGGGACACCGGGGAGCTGTTTTTT. Translated: CASSPDTGDTGELFF. The genes are TRBV11-3 and TRBJ2-2; 7 nucleotides line up with TRBD1. Germline CDR1 and CDR2: SGHNT and YENEEA. The CDR3 has 15 amino acids. The V and J ends lost 5 bases and 3 bases, in that order; junction bases with no gene match: 6.